One and the same sample provided the 25 T cell receptor beta chains below, sequenced in a study of T cell responses to AZD1222 COVID-19 vaccine. The data were produced by immunoSEQ multiplex PCR, yet TCRdb's version contains in-frame clones alone and is incomplete. The data show about 99,000 clones, approximately 88% seen once. The source was peripheral blood, collected on day 0 of AZD1222 vaccination. These receptors were obtained from an adult in good health.

The chain has TRBV11-2 and TRBJ1-4; D uncertain. This CDR3 region has 14 residues. The germline V and J ends were trimmed by 5 bases and 6 bases, with 13 bases remaining between them. Germline loops: CDR1 SGHAT, CDR2 FQNNGV. CDR3 DNA sequence: TGTGCCAGCAGCCGTCTGTCCGGGGATGAAAAACTGTTTTTT. Protein product: CASSRLSGDEKLFF. The full variable domain, its missing parts supplied by reference TRBV11-2 and TRBJ1-4, is EAGVAQSPRYKIIEKRQSVAFWCNPISGHATLYWYQQILGQGPKLLIQFQNNGVVDDSQLPKDRFSAERLKGVDSTLKIQPAKLEDSAVYLCASSRLSGDEKLFFGSGTQLSVL.

CDR3 sequence (DNA): TGTGCCAGCAGCCCAATTCCGGACACCGATTACACCTTC. Translation gives CASSPIPDTDYTF. The chain employs TRBV7-2 and TRBJ1-2; D is perhaps TRBD1 (5 bases). Per the germline V gene, CDR1 is SGHTA and CDR2 is FQGNSA. Trimming took off 5 bases at V and 11 bases at J, with 18 bases between the two ends. The CDR3 extends over 13 amino acids.

CDR3 residues: CASRDRGGNQPQHF. CDR3 in DNA: TGTGCCAGCAGGGACAGGGGCGGCAATCAGCCCCAGCATTTT. This chain joins TRBV28 and TRBJ1-5, with 9 nucleotides matching TRBD1. This CDR3 spans 14 amino acids. Germline loops: CDR1 MDHEN, CDR2 SYDVKM. The trim removed 6 bases at V and 2 bases at J, leaving 2 bases unmatched. Full variable domain (rest looked up from reference TRBV28 and TRBJ1-5): DVKVTQSSRYLVKRTGEKVFLECVQDMDHENMFWYRQDPGLGLRLIYFSYDVKMKEKGDIPEGYSVSREKKERFSLILESASTNQTSMYLCASRDRGGNQPQHFGDGTRLSIL.

The chain employs TRBV19 and TRBJ2-7; 8 positions agree with TRBD2. The CDR3 runs 15 residues. J was trimmed by 7 bases and V by 6 bases; bases with no gene match: 14. Per germline, CDR1 LNHDA and CDR2 SQIVND (reference sequence). CDR3 in DNA: TGTGCCAGTAGCACAAGGGCAGCGGGAGCTCGGGAGCAGTACTTC. Its translation is CASSTRAAGAREQYF.

The CDR3 DNA sequence: TGTGCCAGTAGTATCCAAAACAGAGAAGAGACCCAGTACTTC. This codes for CASSIQNREETQYF. This chain uses TRBV19 with TRBJ2-5; no definite D call. Between the trimmed V and J ends, which lost 3 bases and 3 bases, there was a span of 11 bases. This CDR3 comprises 14 residues. CDR1 is LNHDA and CDR2 is SQIVND in the germline V gene (reference sequence).

V and J are TRBV10-3 and TRBJ2-1; 12 bases map to TRBD2. This CDR3 spans 14 amino acids. The junction had 4 bases not matched to a gene; V was cut back by 8 bases and J by 5 bases. The germline CDR1 and CDR2 sequences are ENHRY and SYGVKD. The CDR3 coding sequence is TGTGCCATCGGGGCTAGCGGGGGGGACAATGAGCAGTTCTTC. This codes for CAIGASGGDNEQFF.

V and J are TRBV7-2 and TRBJ2-7, with D perhaps matching TRBD1 (6 bases). Germline values: CDR1 SGHTA, CDR2 FQGNSA. This CDR3 has 15 residues. The V end was cut by 1 base, the J end by 2 bases, with 12 bases between. The CDR3 bases are TGTGCCAGCAGCTTAGTCCCGGACAGAACCTACGAGCAGTACTTC. It specifies CASSLVPDRTYEQYF. Variable domain in full (rest from reference TRBV7-2 and TRBJ2-7): GAGVSQSPSNKVTEKGKDVELRCDPISGHTALYWYRQSLGQGLEFLIYFQGNSAPDKSGLPSDRFSAERTGGSVSTLTIQRTQQEDSAVYLCASSLVPDRTYEQYFGPGTRLTVT.

The V call is TRBV10-3, the J call TRBJ1-4; TRBD1 matches 9 bases. J lost 7 bases, V lost 0 bases, and 3 bases had no gene match. Germline V gene sequence: CDR1 ENHRY, CDR2 SYGVKD. The CDR3 length is 15 residues. The DNA of the CDR3 is TGTGCCATCAGTGAGTCGGGACAGGGTACTGAAAAACTGTTTTTT. It yields the protein CAISESGQGTEKLFF.

As for this clone: The identical CDR3 is also encoded by other nucleotide sequences in the sample. The J gene is TRBJ1-1, the V gene TRBV9; TRBD1 is a possible D gene (6 bases). Trimming removed 0 bases from V and 2 bases from J, with 11 bases in between. Germline CDR1 is SGDLS and CDR2 is YYNGEE. This CDR3 is 15 amino acids long. CDR3 in amino acids: CASSVVGTPNTEAFF. CDR3 DNA: TGTGCCAGCAGCGTAGTAGGGACACCTAACACTGAAGCTTTCTTT. Using reference TRBV9 and TRBJ1-1 for the parts outside the CDR3, the full variable domain is DSGVTQTPKHLITATGQRVTLRCSPRSGDLSVYWYQQSLDQGLQFLIQYYNGEERAKGNILERFSAQQFPDLHSELNLSSLELGDSALYFCASSVVGTPNTEAFFGQGTRLTVV.

This clone is a singleton in its sample. The chain employs TRBV6-5 and TRBJ1-1, with D possibly being TRBD1 (5 bases). CDR1 MNHEY and CDR2 SVGAGI come from the germline V gene. This CDR3 has 14 residues. Trimming took off 5 bases at V and 7 bases at J, with 17 bases between the two ends. CDR3 loop: CASSKGPMAREAFF. CDR3 coding DNA: TGTGCCAGCAGTAAGGGGCCAATGGCCCGTGAAGCTTTCTTT.

J is TRBJ1-4 and V is TRBV4-1, with D possibly being TRBD1 (5 bases). V was cut by 2 bases and J by 8 bases, with 9 bases left in between. This CDR3 contains 13 residues. Looked up from germline, CDR1 is MGHRA and CDR2 is YSYEKL. CDR3 nucleotide sequence: TGCGCCAGCAGCCAATGGAGGGACGAAAAACTGTTTTTT. Amino acids: CASSQWRDEKLFF.

The chain has TRBV7-2 and TRBJ2-5; no clear D. The CDR3 has 12 residues. Germline V CDR1 and CDR2: SGHTA, FQGNSA. Trimming stripped 7 bases from V and 3 bases from J, with 9 bases between. The CDR3 DNA sequence: TGTGCCAGCACCCTGTGGGAAGAGACCCAGTACTTC. Amino acid sequence: CASTLWEETQYF. Full variable domain (missing parts from reference TRBV7-2 and TRBJ2-5): GAGVSQSPSNKVTEKGKDVELRCDPISGHTALYWYRQSLGQGLEFLIYFQGNSAPDKSGLPSDRFSAERTGGSVSTLTIQRTQQEDSAVYLCASTLWEETQYFGPGTRLLVL.

The V call is TRBV7-9, the J call TRBJ2-1; 9 positions agree with TRBD1. The CDR3 extends over 15 amino acids. The ends lost 5 bases at V and 7 bases at J; junction bases unmatched: 9. Germline loops: CDR1 SEHNR, CDR2 FQNEAQ (reference sequence). The CDR3 loop is CASSLGGQGGNEQFF. The CDR3 nucleotides read TGTGCCAGCAGCCTAGGGGGACAGGGTGGGAATGAGCAGTTCTTC. Using reference TRBV7-9 and TRBJ2-1 for the parts outside the CDR3, the full variable domain is DTGVSQNPRHKITKRGQNVTFRCDPISEHNRLYWYRQTLGQGPEFLTYFQNEAQLEKSRLLSDRFSAERPKGSFSTLEIQRTEQGDSAMYLCASSLGGQGGNEQFFGPGTRLTVL.

V usage is TRBV10-3 and J usage is TRBJ2-5, with D possibly matching TRBD2 (5 bases). Deletions cut 6 bases from V and 2 bases from J, with 10 bases between. This CDR3 contains 13 residues. Germline V gene lookup returns CDR1 ENHRY and CDR2 SYGVKD. The CDR3 DNA reads TGTGCCATCAGGTCCAGCGGACAAGAGACCCAGTACTTC. Amino acid sequence: CAIRSSGQETQYF.

The chain employs TRBV28 and TRBJ1-4; D possibly corresponds to TRBD1 (5 bases). In germline, CDR1 is MDHEN, CDR2 SYDVKM. Trimming took 5 bases from V and 2 from J, leaving 12 bases between them. CDR3 length: 15 residues. CDR3 DNA sequence: TGTGCCAGCAGTGCCCCCGGGACTACTAATGAAAAACTGTTTTTT. Protein product: CASSAPGTTNEKLFF.

The chain recombines TRBV7-2 with TRBJ1-3; the D gene is possibly TRBD1 (5 bases). The CDR3 totals 15 residues. Trimming took off 0 bases at V and 2 bases at J, with 8 bases between the two ends. In germline, CDR1 is SGHTA, CDR2 FQGNSA. CDR3 sequence: CASSLAPGPGNTIYF. CDR3 in DNA: TGTGCCAGCAGCTTAGCCCCGGGGCCTGGAAACACCATATATTTT.

The chain is built from TRBV7-9 and TRBJ1-4; 12 bases are a match to TRBD1. The CDR3 extends over 17 amino acids. Germline lookup yields CDR1 SEHNR and CDR2 FQNEAQ (reference sequence). V shed 10 bases, J shed 4 bases, and the junction held 13 bases outside the gene matches. CDR3 sequence: CAIPPGTGGFGNEKLFF. The CDR3 region has the DNA TGTGCCATCCCACCCGGGACAGGGGGCTTCGGTAATGAAAAACTGTTTTTT.

The V gene is TRBV28, the J gene TRBJ1-1, with 7 bases matching TRBD1. J was trimmed by 4 bases and V by 6 bases; bases with no gene match: 5. CDR1 and CDR2 from the germline V gene are MDHEN and SYDVKM. CDR3 length: 13 amino acids. The CDR3 is CASRRQGSTEAFF. DNA for the CDR3: TGTGCCAGCAGGCGACAGGGTAGCACTGAAGCTTTCTTT.

This clone came up once. This chain uses TRBV29-1 with TRBJ2-7, with D perhaps assigned TRBD1 or TRBD2 (5 bases each). CDR1 SQVTM and CDR2 ANQGSEA come from the germline V gene. The CDR3 is 12 amino acids. The V gene lost 8 bases and the J gene lost 1 base, with 12 bases spanning the gap. The CDR3 sequence is CSIRDPSYEQYF. In DNA form, the CDR3 reads TGCAGCATCCGGGACCCTTCCTACGAGCAGTACTTC.

The chain couples TRBV27 to TRBJ1-6; maybe TRBD1 (6 bases). Germline-derived CDR1 and CDR2 are MNHEY and SMNVEV (reference sequence). The CDR3 length is 15 residues. Trimming stripped 5 bases from V and 10 bases from J, with 18 bases between. The CDR3: CASSTLQGSSSPLHF. The CDR3 nucleotides read TGTGCCAGCAGTACATTACAGGGTAGTAGCTCACCCCTCCACTTT.

A single count supports this clone. The V gene is TRBV9, the J gene TRBJ2-1, with TRBD1 identical over 7 bases. Germline loops: CDR1 SGDLS, CDR2 YYNGEE. This CDR3 region has 16 residues. V lost 0 bases and J lost 3; bases outside the gene matches: 6. This chain's CDR3 is CASSVDGTDFYNEQFF. The CDR3 coding sequence is TGTGCCAGCAGCGTAGACGGGACAGATTTCTACAATGAGCAGTTCTTC.

The CDR3 protein is CASSELGGQAGYTF. In DNA form, the CDR3 reads TGCGCCAGCAGTGAGTTAGGAGGACAGGCGGGCTACACCTTC. The chain is built from TRBV10-2 and TRBJ1-2; TRBD1 agrees at 7 bases. Germline CDR1 WSHSY, CDR2 SAAADI. The length of the CDR3 is 14 residues. V dropped 1 base and J dropped 8; count of bases not matched to a gene: 7.

This chain joins TRBV4-1 and TRBJ2-2; D ambiguous. The germline V and J ends were trimmed by 3 bases and 0 bases, with 11 bases remaining between them. Per germline, CDR1 MGHRA and CDR2 YSYEKL. The CDR3 runs to 16 residues. The CDR3 bases are TGCGCCAGCAGCCACCCCGACTCCCCGAACACCGGGGAGCTGTTTTTT. Translated, it gives CASSHPDSPNTGELFF.

V usage is TRBV4-1 and J usage is TRBJ2-7; no clear D. V was clipped by 0 bases and J by 2 bases, with 11 bases between them. CDR3 length: 15 amino acids. CDR1 is MGHRA, CDR2 YSYEKL, per germline. This CDR3 reads CASSQDSTDTYEQYF. The CDR3 DNA sequence: TGCGCCAGCAGCCAAGATAGCACGGATACCTACGAGCAGTACTTC.

This clone was counted a single time. The chain combines TRBV24-1 with TRBJ2-1; no definite D call. The ends were cut back, 1 base at V and 0 bases at J, with 9 bases in the middle. The CDR3 is made up of 16 amino acids. The germline V gene encodes CDR1 KGHDR and CDR2 SFDVKD. The CDR3 protein is CATSDFGMASYNEQFF. The CDR3 DNA follows: TGTGCCACCAGTGATTTCGGCATGGCCTCCTACAATGAGCAGTTCTTC.